Below, 15 T cell receptor beta chains from the same sample are listed, as sequenced in a study of blood T cells in healthy people across ages. Next came a second PCR, run for roughly 6 to 11 cycles, which used a sample-barcoded 5' primer along with a J-beta primer mix. TCRdb recomputed calls from the 5' RACE reads with MiXCR, one row per CDR3 protein. The data contain 700,000 or so distinct CDR3 sequences, about 24% of them singletons. Sequenced input: blood. These receptor sequences come from a man between 65 and 85 years old in good health.

This clonotype was counted between two and nine times. V is TRBV29-1 and J is TRBJ2-5; perhaps TRBD1 as D (5 bases). Trimming took 1 base from V and 2 from J, leaving 14 bases between them. The CDR3 consists of 15 residues. Germline values: CDR1 SQVTM, CDR2 ANQGSEA. The CDR3 DNA follows: TGCAGCGTTGAAGCAGGGCAGGGTAATCAAGAGACCCAGTACTTC. It is translated as CSVEAGQGNQETQYF. Full variable domain (remainder filled in from reference TRBV29-1 and TRBJ2-5): SAVISQKPSRDICQRGTSLTIQCQVDSQVTMMFWYRQQPGQSLTLIATANQGSEATYESGFVIDKFPISRPNLTFSTLTVSNMSPEDSSIYLCSVEAGQGNQETQYFGPGTRLLVL.

The rearrangement joins TRBV9 to TRBJ2-7, with TRBD2 matching over 10 bases. This CDR3 has 20 amino acids. Germline trimming cut 7 bases from V and 0 bases from J; bases unmatched to any gene: 22. CDR1 SGDLS and CDR2 YYNGEE come from the germline V gene. The CDR3 coding sequence is TGTGCCAGCGGCCCAGGGGGGTGGACTAGCGGCCTAAACAGCTCCTACGAGCAGTACGTC. It is translated as CASGPGGWTSGLNSSYEQYV.

The chain has TRBV27 and TRBJ2-3; 7 nucleotides line up with TRBD2. Trimming cost V 10 bases and J 0 bases; bases outside gene matches: 10. The germline V gene has CDR1 MNHEY and CDR2 SMNVEV (reference sequence). The length of the CDR3 is 15 residues. The CDR3 protein is CATSKGGLSTDTQYF. CDR3 coding DNA: TGTGCCACCTCCAAGGGAGGGCTGAGCACAGATACGCAGTATTTT.

The chain couples TRBV9 to TRBJ2-5, with D perhaps TRBD1 or TRBD2 (5 bases each). CDR3 length: 15 amino acids. Trimming pared 0 bases from V and 0 bases from J, leaving 9 bases between. From germline, CDR1 is SGDLS and CDR2 YYNGEE. In nucleotides, the CDR3 is TGTGCCAGCAGCGTAGGGTTGGGGGACCAAGAGACCCAGTACTTC. Translating it yields CASSVGLGDQETQYF.

This chain joins TRBV20-1 and TRBJ2-5; TRBD2 matches at 8 bases. This CDR3 contains 13 residues. Trimming took 5 bases from V and 7 from J; bases not matched to a gene: 9. Germline CDR1 reads DFQATT; CDR2 reads SNEGSKA (reference sequence). The CDR3 here is CSAGGLASGTQYF. CDR3 coding DNA: TGCAGTGCTGGTGGACTAGCCAGCGGGACCCAGTACTTC.

V usage is TRBV7-8 and J usage is TRBJ1-2; 9 nucleotides match TRBD1. Trimming took 4 bases from V and 6 from J; bases not matched to a gene: 3. Germline assignment: CDR1 SGHVS and CDR2 FQNEAQ. There are 13 residues in the CDR3. CDR3 nucleotide sequence: TGTGCCAGCAGCTACTGGACAGGGGATGGCTACACCTTC. This gives the protein CASSYWTGDGYTF. The full variable domain, with the rest looked up from reference TRBV7-8 and TRBJ1-2, is GAGVSQSPRYKVAKRGQDVALRCDPISGHVSLFWYQQALGQGPEFLTYFQNEAQLDKSGLPSDRFFAERPEGSVSTLKIQRTQQEDSAVYLCASSYWTGDGYTFGSGTRLTVV.

This clonotype was counted between two and nine times. J is TRBJ2-5 and V is TRBV12-3 or TRBV12-4; 10 bases fit TRBD1. The DNA matches TRBJ2-7 better at its end, which makes the J call doubtful. The CDR3 is 17 residues long. The CDR3 sequence: CASSLQSRQGAAYEQYV. DNA for the CDR3: TGTGCCAGCAGTTTACAGTCAAGACAGGGGGCTGCCTACGAGCAGTACGTC.

This sequence joins TRBV28 and TRBJ1-5; D possibly corresponds to TRBD1 (5 bases). V was trimmed by 4 bases and J by 2 bases, leaving 15 bases between them. The CDR3 runs to 16 residues. From germline, CDR1 is MDHEN and CDR2 SYDVKM. The CDR3 sequence is CASSSAPRVGNQPQHF. Here the CDR3 DNA reads TGTGCCAGCAGTTCCGCCCCCAGGGTCGGCAATCAGCCCCAGCATTTT.

The chain uses TRBV4-3 and TRBJ1-2, with a possible D match to TRBD1 (5 bases). V was trimmed by 0 bases and J by 4 bases, leaving 12 bases between them. There are 15 residues in the CDR3. The germline V gene has CDR1 LGHNA and CDR2 YSLEER. CDR3 sequence reads: CASSQDRGVGYGYTF. DNA for the CDR3: TGCGCCAGCAGCCAAGATCGAGGGGTGGGCTATGGCTACACCTTC.

This rearrangement joins TRBV10-2 to TRBJ2-5, with D perhaps TRBD2 (6 bases). The J call could be wrong; TRBJ2-1 is a better fit for the DNA end. Germline CDR1 is WSHSY and CDR2 is SAAADI. The CDR3 covers 13 residues. The CDR3 nucleotides read TGCGCCAGCAGTGCCCGGACTACTGGTGAGCAGTTCTTC. This codes for CASSARTTGEQFF.

CDR3 nucleotide sequence: TGTGCCAGCAGCGCGGAGACAGGCGGGGGAACTGAAGCTTTCTTT. It codes for CASSAETGGGTEAFF. This chain uses TRBV9 with TRBJ1-1, with a weak D call TRBD1 (6 bases). Germline CDR1 and CDR2: SGDLS and YYNGEE. The CDR3 loop spans 15 amino acids. V lost 3 bases to trimming and J lost 5 bases, with 17 bases between them.

This clonotype was picked up a small number of times. The chain carries TRBV3-1 and TRBJ1-5; D perhaps matches TRBD1 (5 bases). Trimming took off 4 bases at V and 6 bases at J, with 19 bases between the two ends. This CDR3 is built from 16 residues. From germline, CDR1 is LGHDT and CDR2 YNNKEL (reference sequence). This CDR3 reads CASSPYGGAYGQPQHF. CDR3 nucleotides: TGTGCCAGCAGCCCTTATGGAGGGGCTTATGGTCAGCCCCAGCATTTT.

This clonotype was detected ten times or more. The gene calls are TRBV20-1 and TRBJ2-1; 8 bases agree with TRBD2. V trimming: 3 bases; J trimming: 3 bases; junction bases outside the gene matches: 4. CDR1 and CDR2 from the germline V gene are DFQATT and SNEGSKA (reference sequence). CDR3 length equals 14 residues. Here the CDR3 DNA reads TGCAGTGCTAGTACTAGCGGAATCTACAATGAGCAGTTCTTC. Protein product: CSASTSGIYNEQFF.

This clonotype was seen a few times. The J gene is TRBJ1-5, the V gene TRBV6-5; D might be TRBD1 (5 bases). From germline, CDR1 is MNHEY and CDR2 SVGAGI. CDR3 length equals 15 residues. V was cut by 6 bases and J by 3 bases, with 15 bases left in between. CDR3 loop: CASSPGQLNNQPQHF. The CDR3 DNA is TGTGCCAGCAGCCCAGGGCAACTAAACAATCAGCCCCAGCATTTT.

This clonotype was seen only a few times. This chain uses TRBV20-1 with TRBJ1-2; D remains ambiguous. Per germline, CDR1 DFQATT and CDR2 SNEGSKA (reference sequence). CDR3 length equals 13 residues. Trimming took off 6 bases at V and 5 bases at J, with 16 bases between the two ends. DNA of the CDR3: TGCAGTGCCCCCCCGGCCCCAGAGTATGGCTACACCTTC. As protein: CSAPPAPEYGYTF.